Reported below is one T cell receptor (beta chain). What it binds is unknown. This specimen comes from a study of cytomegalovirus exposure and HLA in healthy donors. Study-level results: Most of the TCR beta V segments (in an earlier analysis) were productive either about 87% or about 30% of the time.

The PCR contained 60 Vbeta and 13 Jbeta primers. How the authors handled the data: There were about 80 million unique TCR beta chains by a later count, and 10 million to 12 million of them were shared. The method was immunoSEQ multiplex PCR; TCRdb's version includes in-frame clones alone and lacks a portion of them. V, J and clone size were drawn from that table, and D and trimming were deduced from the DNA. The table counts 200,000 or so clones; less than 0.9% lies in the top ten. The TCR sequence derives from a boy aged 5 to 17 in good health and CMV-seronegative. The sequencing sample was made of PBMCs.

The CDR3 sequence is CASSSMVQAYEQYF. The CDR3 nucleotides are TGCGCCAGCAGCTCCATGGTCCAGGCCTACGAGCAGTACTTC. The J gene is TRBJ2-7, the V gene TRBV5-1, with D uncertain. Germline assignment: CDR1 SGHRS and CDR2 YFSETQ. This CDR3 spans 14 amino acids. V was clipped by 3 bases and J by 2 bases, with 12 bases between them.